The entry below describes one T cell receptor beta chain. The sample belongs to a study of blood T cell repertoires in COVID-19. Study-level information: In each case, the material was cDNA or gDNA derived from T cells, B-cell-depleted T cells, or PBMCs.

Measured with immunoSEQ multiplex PCR; TCRdb has only the in-frame clones, and not every one. The sample holds some 150,000 clones; roughly 84% are singletons and the top ten take roughly 4.4%. This CDR3 region has 17 residues. Germline V lookup: CDR1 SEHNR, CDR2 FQNEAQ (reference sequence). Trimming cost V 5 bases and J 3 bases; bases outside gene matches: 9. The clonotype originates from a human donor in a cohort sampled during active COVID-19. Sequencing used peripheral blood. The chain links TRBV7-9 to TRBJ2-1, with TRBD2 matching 11 bases. CDR3 in amino acids: CASSPTPTSGNYNEQFF. The CDR3 coding sequence is TGTGCCAGCAGCCCGACCCCGACTAGCGGGAACTACAATGAGCAGTTCTTC. The complete variable domain, with remaining parts taken from reference TRBV7-9 and TRBJ2-1, reads DTGVSQNPRHKITKRGQNVTFRCDPISEHNRLYWYRQTLGQGPEFLTYFQNEAQLEKSRLLSDRFSAERPKGSFSTLEIQRTEQGDSAMYLCASSPTPTSGNYNEQFFGPGTRLTVL.